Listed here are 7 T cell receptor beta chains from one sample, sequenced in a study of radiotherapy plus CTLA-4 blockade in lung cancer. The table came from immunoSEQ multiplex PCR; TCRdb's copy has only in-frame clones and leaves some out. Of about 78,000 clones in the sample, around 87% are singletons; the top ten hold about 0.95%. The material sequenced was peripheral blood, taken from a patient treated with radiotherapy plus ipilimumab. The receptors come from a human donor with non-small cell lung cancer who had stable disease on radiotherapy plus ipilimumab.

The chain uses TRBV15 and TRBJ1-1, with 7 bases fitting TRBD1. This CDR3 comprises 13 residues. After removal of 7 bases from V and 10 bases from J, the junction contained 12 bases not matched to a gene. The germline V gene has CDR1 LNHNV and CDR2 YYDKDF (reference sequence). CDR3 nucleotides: TGTGCCACCAATAAGAGACAGGGAGTTGCAGCTTTCTTT. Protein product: CATNKRQGVAAFF.

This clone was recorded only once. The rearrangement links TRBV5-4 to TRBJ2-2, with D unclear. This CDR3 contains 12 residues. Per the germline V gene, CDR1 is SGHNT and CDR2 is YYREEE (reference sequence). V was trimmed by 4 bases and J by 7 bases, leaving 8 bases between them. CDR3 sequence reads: CASSPSVGELFF. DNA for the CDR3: TGTGCCAGCAGCCCGTCGGTCGGGGAGCTGTTTTTT.

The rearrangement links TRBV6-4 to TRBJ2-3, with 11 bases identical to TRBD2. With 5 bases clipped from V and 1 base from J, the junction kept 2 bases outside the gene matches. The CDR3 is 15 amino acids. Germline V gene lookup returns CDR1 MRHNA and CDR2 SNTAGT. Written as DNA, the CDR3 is TGTGCCAGCAGTTCGACTAGCGGGGGCACAGATACGCAGTATTTT. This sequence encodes CASSSTSGGTDTQYF.

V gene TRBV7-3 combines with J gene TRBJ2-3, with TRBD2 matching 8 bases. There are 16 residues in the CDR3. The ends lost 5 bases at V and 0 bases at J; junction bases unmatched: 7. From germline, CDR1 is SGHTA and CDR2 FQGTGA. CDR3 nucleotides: TGTGCCAGCAGCCCTCGACTAGCGTGGAGCACAGATACGCAGTATTTT. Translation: CASSPRLAWSTDTQYF.

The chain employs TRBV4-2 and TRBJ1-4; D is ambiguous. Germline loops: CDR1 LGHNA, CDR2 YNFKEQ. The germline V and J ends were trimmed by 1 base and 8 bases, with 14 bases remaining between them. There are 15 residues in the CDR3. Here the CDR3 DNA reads TGTGCCAGCAGCCAAGTCGTAGAGGGAGGGGAAAAACTGTTTTTT. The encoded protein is CASSQVVEGGEKLFF.

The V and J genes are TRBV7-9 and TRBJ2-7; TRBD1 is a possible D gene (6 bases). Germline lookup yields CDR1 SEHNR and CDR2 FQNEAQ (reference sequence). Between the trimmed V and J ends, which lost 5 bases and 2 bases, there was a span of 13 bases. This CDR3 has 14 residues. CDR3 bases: TGTGCCAGCAGCAACAGGGACACAGCCTACGAGCAGTACTTC. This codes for CASSNRDTAYEQYF.

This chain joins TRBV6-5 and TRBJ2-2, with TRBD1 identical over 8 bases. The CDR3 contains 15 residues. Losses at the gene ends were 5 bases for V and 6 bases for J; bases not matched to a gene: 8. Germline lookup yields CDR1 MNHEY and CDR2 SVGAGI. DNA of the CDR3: TGTGCCAGCAGTCCCCCGGACAGGGTTGCCGGGGAGCTGTTTTTT. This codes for CASSPPDRVAGELFF.